This TCR beta chain emerged from a study of blood T cell repertoires in COVID-19 (dated by TCRdb to 2018 to 2021). Broadly, across the study: Samples covering the acute and convalescent phases of COVID-19 were provided by collaborators in the United States, Italy and Spain. The prospective study material was composed of cDNA or gDNA derived from T cells, B-cell-depleted T cells, or PBMCs. Subjects who had been exposed to COVID-19, were actively infected with it, or had recovered from it provided the deeply sampled blood TCRbeta repertoires that made up the dataset. A freely available public database, intended as a resource for researchers studying the immune response to SARS-CoV-2, is where the repertoires were released. The samples were drawn from two sources: the first 160 participants of the ongoing ImmuneRACE study, and 950 to 1,500 subjects contributed by 6 global collaborators. Nearly every sample came with metadata listing a de-identified subject ID, COVID-19 status, age in years and sex. Where HLA class I and class II types were available, the types were taken from metadata supplied by the sample provider, not from assay-based typing.

One collaborating source in Seattle enrolled patients while the patients were actively infected and followed the patients over time throughout the course of disease. The collaborating institutions used their own protocols to collect whole blood in K2EDTA tubes. For TCRbeta analysis, collaborator samples were shipped as frozen whole blood, as isolated PBMCs, or as DNA extracted from either sample type. With respect to this clone: No cognate antigen has been identified for it. No much larger clone is present one base from it, and per-base qualities are unavailable.

TCRbeta CDR3 regions were amplified from genomic DNA using the immunoSEQ Assay, a bias-controlled multiplex PCR. Processing in the source paper ran as follows. Nucleated cell counts per sample were estimated from amplification of reference gene primers within the assay. To quantify the absolute abundance of each unique TCRbeta CDR3 rearrangement, sequence reads were collapsed and filtered. For each sample, productive Simpson clonality was calculated by taking the square root of Simpson's diversity index across productive rearrangements. TCRdb's version of the immuneACCESS table is confined to in-frame rearrangements and falls short of the full clone set. An unresolved V gene accounts for under half of the shortfall where checked; the remainder is of unknown origin. V and J calls and clone size are as listed in that table; D and trimming were resolved from the DNA. A total of approximately 480,000 clones appear in this sample, roughly nine tenths of them only once. Of the sample, over 0.7% falls within the top ten clones.

Looking up the germline V gene yields CDR1 MDHEN and CDR2 SYDVKM. The CDR3 starts with the cysteine, ends with the phenylalanine, and has 14 residues. Only CDR3 DNA remains: 42 bases, in frame from the first base. V is clipped by 7 bases and J by 9 bases, and the sequence between their germline boundaries is 21 bases long. General conclusions and limits of the study: The quantity of clinical and demographic metadata differed by source and by participant and was supplied without curation.

Sequenced: peripheral blood. The receptor was isolated from a man between 18 and 29 years old with COVID-19, enrolled during active disease. The rearrangement joined TRBV28 to TRBJ1-2; the D gene is not confidently resolved. The CDR3 reads as follows: CASNREDYPMRYTF. The DNA sequence is TGTGCCAGCAATAGAGAGGATTACCCTATGCGCTACACCTTC.